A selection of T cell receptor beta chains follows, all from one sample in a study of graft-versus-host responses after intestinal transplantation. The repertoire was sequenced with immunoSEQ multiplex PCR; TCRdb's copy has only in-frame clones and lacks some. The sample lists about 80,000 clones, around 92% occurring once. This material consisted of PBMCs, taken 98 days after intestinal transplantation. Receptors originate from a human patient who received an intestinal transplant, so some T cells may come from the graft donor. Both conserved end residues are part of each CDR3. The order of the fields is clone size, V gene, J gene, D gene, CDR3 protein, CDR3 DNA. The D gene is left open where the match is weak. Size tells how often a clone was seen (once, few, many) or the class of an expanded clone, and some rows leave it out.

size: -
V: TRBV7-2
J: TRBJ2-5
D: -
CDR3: CASSSGRQETQYF
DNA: TGTGCCAGCAGCTCGGGACGTCAAGAGACCCAGTACTTC

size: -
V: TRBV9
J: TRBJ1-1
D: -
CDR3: CASSTRGGTEAFF
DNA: TGTGCCAGCAGCACCAGGGGTGGGACTGAAGCTTTCTTT

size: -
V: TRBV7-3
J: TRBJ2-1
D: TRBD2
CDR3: CASSPGTSGGAVRYYNEQFF
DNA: TGTGCCAGCAGCCCCGGGACTAGCGGGGGGGCAGTACGCTACTACAATGAGCAGTTCTTC

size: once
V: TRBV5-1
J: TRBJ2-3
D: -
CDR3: CASSLAEGTDTQYF
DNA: TGCGCCAGCAGCTTGGCCGAGGGCACAGATACGCAGTATTTT

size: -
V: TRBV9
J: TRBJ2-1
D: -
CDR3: CASSVETAPRNNEQFF
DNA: TGTGCCAGCAGCGTAGAAACAGCACCTAGAAACAATGAGCAGTTCTTC

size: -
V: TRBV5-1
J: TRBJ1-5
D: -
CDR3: CASSPTGPSAQPQHF
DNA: TGCGCCAGCAGTCCGACCGGGCCAAGCGCTCAGCCCCAGCATTTT

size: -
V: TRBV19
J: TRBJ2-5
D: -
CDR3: CASSIANRRRGQETQYF
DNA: TGTGCCAGTAGTATAGCCAATAGGAGGAGGGGTCAAGAGACCCAGTACTTC

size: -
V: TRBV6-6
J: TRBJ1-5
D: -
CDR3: CASSWGADQPQHF
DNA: TGTGCCAGCAGTTGGGGGGCGGATCAGCCCCAGCATTTT

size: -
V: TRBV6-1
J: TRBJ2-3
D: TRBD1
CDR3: CASRSQGAWTDTQYF
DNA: TGTGCCAGCAGGAGCCAGGGGGCGTGGACAGATACGCAGTATTTT

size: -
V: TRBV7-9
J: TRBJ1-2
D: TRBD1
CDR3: CASSRDRGNANSNYGYTF
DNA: TGTGCCAGCAGCCGGGACAGGGGGAACGCCAATTCTAACTATGGCTACACCTTC

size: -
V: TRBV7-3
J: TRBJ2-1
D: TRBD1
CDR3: CASSLNRGNEQFF
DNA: TGTGCCAGCAGCTTAAACAGGGGCAATGAGCAGTTCTTC